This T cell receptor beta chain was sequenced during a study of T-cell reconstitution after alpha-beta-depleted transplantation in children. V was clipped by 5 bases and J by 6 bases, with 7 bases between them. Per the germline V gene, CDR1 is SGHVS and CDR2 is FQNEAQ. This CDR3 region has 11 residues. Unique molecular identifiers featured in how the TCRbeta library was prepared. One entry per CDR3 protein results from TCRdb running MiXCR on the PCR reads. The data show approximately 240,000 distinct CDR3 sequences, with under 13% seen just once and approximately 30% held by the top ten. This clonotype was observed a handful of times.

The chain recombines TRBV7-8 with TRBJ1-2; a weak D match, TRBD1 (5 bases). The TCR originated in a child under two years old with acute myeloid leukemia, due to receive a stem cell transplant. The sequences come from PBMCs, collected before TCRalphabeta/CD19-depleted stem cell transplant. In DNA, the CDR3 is TGTGCCAGCAGCCAGGGAGATGGCTACACCTTC. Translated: CASSQGDGYTF.